These 11 T cell receptor beta chains came from one sample sequenced in a study of blood T cells in healthy people across ages. Then a second PCR, running about 6 to 11 cycles, was carried out with a sample-barcoded 5' primer and a J-beta primer mix. TCRdb called the 5' RACE reads again in MiXCR, with one record for every CDR3 protein. Altogether approximately 810,000 distinct CDR3 sequences are present, about 30% being singletons, with the ten largest covering around 16%. Specimen: blood. The receptors shown here come from a woman older than 75 in good health.

The rearrangement links TRBV20-1 to TRBJ1-1; no clear D gene. The V gene's germline CDR1 is DFQATT and CDR2 SNEGSKA (reference sequence). Deletions cut 6 bases from V and 0 bases from J, with 14 bases between. The CDR3 runs 14 residues. The CDR3 reads CSAQTRAMNTEAFF. The CDR3 DNA reads as TGCAGTGCCCAGACTCGGGCCATGAACACTGAAGCTTTCTTT.

This clonotype was observed a few times. The J gene is TRBJ1-2, the V gene TRBV20-1, with 9 bases that match TRBD1. CDR1 is DFQATT, CDR2 SNEGSKA, per germline (reference sequence). CDR3 size: 15 residues. V gave up 5 bases and J gave up 1 base; unmatched junction bases: 8. Here the CDR3 reads CSASGTGNFNYGYTF. The CDR3 DNA sequence: TGCAGTGCTTCCGGGACAGGGAACTTTAACTATGGCTACACCTTC.

J is TRBJ2-1 and V is TRBV7-9, with 9 bases identical to TRBD2. The J segment lost 4 bases and the V segment lost 5 bases, leaving 9 bases of the junction unmatched. CDR1 is SEHNR, CDR2 FQNEAQ, per germline (reference sequence). This CDR3 spans 16 amino acids. CDR3 sequence: CASSVSGAGGYNEQFF. For the CDR3, the DNA is TGTGCCAGCAGCGTCTCTGGCGCGGGGGGGTACAATGAGCAGTTCTTC.

Of note for this clonotype: This may arise from a read error, as a much more abundant clone is one base away. This chain links TRBV11-2 with TRBJ2-5, with 8 bases lining up with TRBD1. CDR1 and CDR2 (germline): SGHAT, FQNNGV. Trimming cost V 8 bases and J 11 bases; bases outside gene matches: 22. The CDR3 is 16 residues long. The CDR3 spells CASGLGTGAGGYGQYF. The CDR3 nucleotides are TGTGCCAGCGGGCTCGGGACTGGCGCAGGGGGCTACGGGCAGTACTTC.

This clonotype was recorded a few times. A single base separates this from a much larger clone, so it may be a read error. J is TRBJ1-2 and V is TRBV20-1, with D possibly TRBD1 on 5 matching bases. V gave up 5 bases and J gave up 7 bases, with 14 bases separating them. CDR3 length equals 12 residues. Germline CDR1 and CDR2: DFQATT and SNEGSKA (reference sequence). In DNA form, the CDR3 reads TGCAGTGCTCCCCAGGGAACTGGTGGCTACACCTTC. It encodes CSAPQGTGGYTF.

This clonotype was seen a handful of times. The CDR3 loop is CASGGGTGSNQPQHF. CDR3 DNA sequence: TGTGCCAGCGGGGGTGGGACAGGAAGCAATCAGCCCCAGCATTTT. This rearrangement joins TRBV28 to TRBJ1-5, with 8 positions matching TRBD1. The junction had 7 bases not matched to a gene; V was cut back by 8 bases and J by 1 base. Germline V gene sequence: CDR1 MDHEN, CDR2 SYDVKM. CDR3 size: 15 residues.

This chain uses TRBV7-2 with TRBJ2-2, with D possibly TRBD2 on 6 matching bases. Germline V gene lookup returns CDR1 SGHTA and CDR2 FQGNSA. The ends were cut back, 5 bases at V and 6 bases at J, with 19 bases in the middle. The CDR3 spans 16 residues. CDR3 protein: CASSPRDGRNAGELFF. The CDR3, as DNA: TGTGCCAGCAGCCCGCGGGACGGAAGAAATGCCGGGGAGCTGTTTTTT.

This clonotype was detected ten times or more. The chain combines TRBV6-6 with TRBJ2-1; possible D gene TRBD2, 5 bases. CDR3 size: 14 residues. The germline V gene encodes CDR1 MNHNY and CDR2 SVGAGI (reference sequence). V dropped 2 bases and J dropped 8 bases, with 13 bases sitting between them. The CDR3 sequence: CASSYPGAGDEQFF. The CDR3 region has the DNA TGTGCCAGCAGTTACCCGGGCGCCGGGGATGAGCAGTTCTTC.

This chain uses TRBV21-1 with TRBJ2-5; the D segment call TRBD2 is taken from the table without a DNA check. TRBV21-1 is a pseudogene. This CDR3 is 13 amino acids long. CDR3 amino acids: CASRVSPKETQYF. The CDR3, as DNA: TGTGCCAGCAGAGTTAGTCCCAAAGAGACCCAGTACTTC.

Only a few counts were recorded for this clonotype. The junction does not match germline at one end; this may be a read error. The chain combines TRBV5-5 with TRBJ2-5; D remains unclear. This CDR3 is 16 amino acids long. Germline CDR1 reads SGHKS; CDR2 reads YYEKEE (reference sequence). CDR3 nucleotides: TGTGCCAACAGCTTGGGATTGGAGCTAGGCCAAGAGACCCAGTACTTC. It translates to CANSLGLELGQETQYF.

In this sample, this clonotype turned up many times. The chain has TRBV3-1 and TRBJ2-5; 7 bases match TRBD1. This CDR3 contains 15 residues. Trimming removed 4 bases from V and 5 bases from J; junction bases left unmatched: 10. CDR1 LGHDT and CDR2 YNNKEL come from the germline V gene (reference sequence). In nucleotides, the CDR3 is TGTGCCAGCAGCCCGACAGGGTCAGGAAGGGAGACCCAGTACTTC. The encoded protein is CASSPTGSGRETQYF.